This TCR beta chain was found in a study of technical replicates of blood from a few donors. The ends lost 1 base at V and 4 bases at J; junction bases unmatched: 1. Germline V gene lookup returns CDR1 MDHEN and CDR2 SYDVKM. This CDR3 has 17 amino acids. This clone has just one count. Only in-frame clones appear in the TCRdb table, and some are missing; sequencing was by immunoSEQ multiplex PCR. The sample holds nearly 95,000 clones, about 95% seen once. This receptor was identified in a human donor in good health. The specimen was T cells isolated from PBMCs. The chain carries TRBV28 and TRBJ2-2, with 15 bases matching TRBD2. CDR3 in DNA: TGTGCCAGCAGTTTATTGGGACTAGCGGGAGGCACCGGGGAGCTGTTTTTT. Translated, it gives CASSLLGLAGGTGELFF.